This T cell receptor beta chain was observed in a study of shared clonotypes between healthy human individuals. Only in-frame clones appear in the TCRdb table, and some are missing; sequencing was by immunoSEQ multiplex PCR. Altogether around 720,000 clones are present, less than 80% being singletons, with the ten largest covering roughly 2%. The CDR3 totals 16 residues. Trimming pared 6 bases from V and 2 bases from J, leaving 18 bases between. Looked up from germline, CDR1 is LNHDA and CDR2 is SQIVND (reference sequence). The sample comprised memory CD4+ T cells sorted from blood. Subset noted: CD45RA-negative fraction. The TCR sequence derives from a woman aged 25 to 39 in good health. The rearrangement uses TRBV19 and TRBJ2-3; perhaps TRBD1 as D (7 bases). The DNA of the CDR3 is TGTGCCAGTAGCAGGAGGGCGGGACAGTTCACAGATACGCAGTATTTT. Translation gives CASSRRAGQFTDTQYF.